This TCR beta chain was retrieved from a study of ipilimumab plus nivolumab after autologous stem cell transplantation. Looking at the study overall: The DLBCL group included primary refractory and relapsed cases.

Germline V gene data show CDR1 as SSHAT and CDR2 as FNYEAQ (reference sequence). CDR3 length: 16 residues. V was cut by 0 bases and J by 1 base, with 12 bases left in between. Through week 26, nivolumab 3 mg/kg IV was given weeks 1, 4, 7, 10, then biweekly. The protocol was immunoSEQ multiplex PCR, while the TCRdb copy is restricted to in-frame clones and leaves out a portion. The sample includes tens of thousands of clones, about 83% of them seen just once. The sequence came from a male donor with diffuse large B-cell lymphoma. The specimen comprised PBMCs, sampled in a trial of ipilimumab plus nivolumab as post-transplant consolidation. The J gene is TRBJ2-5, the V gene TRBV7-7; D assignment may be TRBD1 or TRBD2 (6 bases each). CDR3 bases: TGTGCCAGCAGCTTAGCCTACAAGGGGGGCCAAGAGACCCAGTACTTC. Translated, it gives CASSLAYKGGQETQYF.